This T cell receptor beta chain was recorded in a study of regulatory T cells in long-lasting Graves disease. General study points: Possibly, too few samples lowered accuracy.

Library construction for TCR beta used iRepertoire HTBI primers and Arm-PCR of CDR3 regions. In TCRdb, the multiplex PCR reads were re-called with MiXCR into one record per CDR3 protein. The sample lists 350,000 to 450,000 distinct CDR3 sequences; approximately 15% were seen once. On this clonotype itself: Its target is unknown.

As to time point: newly diagnosed GD, antithyroid drugs for less than 3 months. The TCR library was made from RNA that had been extracted from PBMCs in TRIzol. Per germline, CDR1 KGHSH and CDR2 LQKENI. The CDR3 is 15 amino acids. Losses at the gene ends were 0 bases for V and 7 bases for J; bases not matched to a gene: 3. This sample also appeared in a second study, on T cells in Graves' hyperthyroidism and ophthalmopathy. That investigation notes: Graves' hyperthyroidism showing no ophthalmopathy progression within 18 months was considered stable. Those with hyperthyroidism were 18 to 65 years old, newly diagnosed, and ill for under 2 months. The study based diagnoses on clinical symptoms, serum thyroxine and TRAb, thyroid ultrasound and orbital computed tomography.

The sequenced sample was peripheral blood mononuclear cells (PBMCs), obtained at new diagnosis, from a patient treated with antithyroid drugs. The chain couples TRBV18 to TRBJ2-2, with 9 positions matching TRBD2. This sequence was found in a man in his forties with Graves disease. CDR3 region: CASSPPGLASGELFF. The CDR3 coding sequence is TGTGCCAGCTCACCACCGGGACTAGCAAGCGGGGAGCTGTTTTTT.